The 14 T cell receptor beta chains given below trace back to one sample, sequenced in a study of T-cell reconstitution after alpha-beta-depleted transplantation in children. During its preparation, the TCRbeta library received unique molecular identifiers. TCRdb fed the PCR reads into MiXCR, producing one record per CDR3 protein. This repertoire shows tens of thousands of distinct CDR3 sequences, approximately 14% found once; its top ten account for less than 35%. The sequencing used PBMCs, mostly from graft donor cells, collected 180 days after TCRalphabeta/CD19-depleted stem cell transplant. These receptors all stem from a male patient between 2 and 15 years old who had a stem cell transplant for acute lymphoblastic leukemia, so the T cells may come from the graft donor.

In this sample, this clonotype turned up a few times. The chain has TRBV7-2 and TRBJ2-1, with D unclear. Germline CDR1 SGHTA, CDR2 FQGNSA. The germline V and J ends were trimmed by 5 bases and 11 bases, with 16 bases remaining between them. The CDR3 runs 13 residues. As DNA, the CDR3 is TGTGCCAGCAGCCCCTTCGCCTCCCGGCAGCAGTTCTTC. Translating gives CASSPFASRQQFF.

This sequence joins TRBV5-1 and TRBJ2-3; 7 bases map to TRBD1. V shed 1 base and J 3 bases; nucleotides not matched to a gene: 8. The CDR3 has 16 residues. CDR1 and CDR2 (germline): SGHRS, YFSETQ. The CDR3 DNA is TGCGCCAGCAGCTTGATACGACAGGGTTTAACAGATACGCAGTATTTT. Amino acid sequence: CASSLIRQGLTDTQYF.

This clonotype has only one observation. The J gene is TRBJ2-5, the V gene TRBV5-1; D call uncertain. The germline V gene encodes CDR1 SGHRS and CDR2 YFSETQ. V was trimmed by 4 bases and J by 0 bases, leaving 7 bases between them. CDR3 length: 13 amino acids. CDR3 residues: CASSPHYQETQYF. For the CDR3, the DNA is TGCGCCAGCAGCCCCCACTACCAAGAGACCCAGTACTTC. Variable domain in full (rest from reference TRBV5-1 and TRBJ2-5): KAGVTQTPRYLIKTRGQQVTLSCSPISGHRSVSWYQQTPGQGLQFLFEYFSETQRNKGNFPGRFSGRQFSNSRSEMNVSTLELGDSALYLCASSPHYQETQYFGPGTRLLVL.

This clonotype was detected a few times. The chain recombines TRBV6-2 or TRBV6-3 with TRBJ2-7, with 8 bases matching TRBD1. CDR3 length equals 12 residues. Germline CDR1 is MNHEY and CDR2 is SVGEGT. V trimming: 6 bases; J trimming: 3 bases; junction bases outside the gene matches: 1. The CDR3: CASRDRVYEQYF. The CDR3 DNA sequence: TGTGCCAGCAGGGACAGGGTCTACGAGCAGTACTTC.

V is TRBV27 and J is TRBJ2-7; tentative D call: TRBD2 (5 bases). The CDR3 spans 13 residues. Germline V lookup: CDR1 MNHEY, CDR2 SMNVEV (reference sequence). V was pared by 5 bases and J by 1 base, with 9 bases between. The CDR3: CASSKLGSYEQYF. The CDR3, as DNA: TGTGCCAGCAGTAAACTAGGTTCCTACGAGCAGTACTTC.

This clonotype has only a few counts. The chain is built from TRBV5-1 and TRBJ2-7; maybe TRBD1 (5 bases). The CDR3 sequence is 11 residues long. The germline CDR1 and CDR2 sequences are SGHRS and YFSETQ. The V gene lost 3 bases and the J gene lost 10 bases, with 11 bases spanning the gap. CDR3 sequence (DNA): TGCGCCAGCAGCTCGGACACAGAACAGTACTTC. As protein: CASSSDTEQYF.

The chain employs TRBV18 and TRBJ1-2; 7 nucleotides align to TRBD1. The CDR3 totals 14 residues. The trim removed 3 bases at V and 7 bases at J, leaving 8 bases unmatched. The germline CDR1 and CDR2 sequences are KGHSH and LQKENI. The CDR3 DNA reads TGTGCCAGCTCACCGACGACAGGGTCGGGTGGCTACACCTTC. Amino acid sequence: CASSPTTGSGGYTF.

This clonotype was counted a few times. This rearrangement joins TRBV12-3 or TRBV12-4 to TRBJ2-7; unclear D gene. The V end lost 4 bases, the J end lost 4 bases, and 14 bases lay between the germline ends. CDR3 length equals 14 residues. The CDR3 coding sequence is TGTGCCAGCAGTTCCGGCGGTCGGGTGTACGAGCAGTACTTC. This gives the protein CASSSGGRVYEQYF.

The V and J genes are TRBV9 and TRBJ2-3; D remains ambiguous. The V gene's germline CDR1 is SGDLS and CDR2 YYNGEE. V was cut by 1 base and J by 2 bases, with 8 bases left in between. The CDR3 has 14 residues. CDR3 in DNA: TGTGCCAGCAGCGTAAGCAGTATCACAGATACGCAGTATTTT. Amino acids: CASSVSSITDTQYF.

This clonotype was found many times. V and J are TRBV10-3 and TRBJ2-3; maybe TRBD2 (5 bases). The CDR3 totals 13 residues. V dropped 6 bases and J dropped 4 bases, with 11 bases sitting between them. CDR1 and CDR2 (germline): ENHRY, SYGVKD. CDR3 DNA sequence: TGTGCCATCAGGGGTAGCGAGGCAGATACGCAGTATTTT. It translates to CAIRGSEADTQYF.

Only a few counts were recorded for this clonotype. The chain joins TRBV20-1 to TRBJ2-6; TRBD1 aligns across 12 bases. The germline V gene encodes CDR1 DFQATT and CDR2 SNEGSKA (reference sequence). The trim removed 4 bases at V and 13 bases at J, leaving 5 bases unmatched. The CDR3 contains 13 residues. This CDR3 reads CSATGTGGRVLTF. The DNA for the CDR3 is TGCAGTGCTACCGGGACAGGGGGCAGGGTCCTGACTTTC.

The chain has TRBV5-1 and TRBJ2-7; unclear D gene. This CDR3 has 13 amino acids. The germline V gene encodes CDR1 SGHRS and CDR2 YFSETQ. V lost 1 base to trimming and J lost 1 base, with 6 bases between them. CDR3 region: CASSLWESYEQYF. The DNA of the CDR3 is TGCGCCAGCAGCTTGTGGGAATCCTACGAGCAGTACTTC.

The CDR3 spells CSATILQGTSDTQYF. The CDR3 DNA follows: TGCAGTGCTACCATCCTCCAGGGGACGTCGGATACGCAGTATTTT. The V call is TRBV20-1, the J call TRBJ2-3; tentative D call: TRBD1 (6 bases). V dropped 4 bases and J dropped 6 bases, with 20 bases sitting between them. The CDR3 is 15 residues long. In germline, CDR1 is DFQATT, CDR2 SNEGSKA (reference sequence).

With regard to this clonotype: One end of the junction varies from germline; a read error may be responsible. This chain connects TRBV27 to TRBJ2-5, with D possibly matching TRBD1 (6 bases). This CDR3 has 15 amino acids. Germline V gene lookup returns CDR1 MNHEY and CDR2 SMNVEV (reference sequence). CDR3 amino acids: CASSFGDAHRETLYF. The CDR3 DNA follows: TGTGCCAGCAGTTTTGGGGACGCACACAGGGAGACCCTGTACTTC.